This entry describes one TCR beta chain. Its target is not known. The entry originates in a study of response to subunit inactivated influenza vaccine. Broader study findings: T cells newly recruited by each seasonal influenza vaccination are few, the authors suggested.

One entry per CDR3 protein results from TCRdb running MiXCR on the RT-PCR reads. The table shows about 540,000 distinct CDR3 sequences, with 14% occurring only once. The material was PBMCs from blood, obtained 11 to 12 days after vaccination. The receptor was isolated from a man in his fifties who received an inactivated influenza vaccine.

In DNA, the CDR3 is TGCGCCAGCAACTCCGGGACAGGGGAGAATACCCAGTACTTC. This gives the protein CASNSGTGENTQYF. This chain uses TRBV5-1 with TRBJ2-5, with TRBD1 matching over 10 bases. Trimming took 6 bases from V and 8 from J; bases not matched to a gene: 10. Per germline, CDR1 SGHRS and CDR2 YFSETQ. The CDR3 is 14 residues long.